Detailed here is one T cell receptor beta chain. Antigen unknown. From germline, CDR1 is MNHNS and CDR2 SASEGT. Trimming removed 5 bases from V and 2 bases from J, with 15 bases in between. The CDR3 is 15 amino acids. The sample belongs to a study of circulating and synovial CD4+ cells in juvenile arthritis. Overall study findings and caveats: T cell genome counts differed by at least an order of magnitude between CPL and CD4 samples. Circulating pathogenic-like and bulk T cells looked alike by Vbeta family usage. Diversity here was lower than in bulk blood CD4 cells.

The assay was immunoSEQ multiplex PCR, and TCRdb's table has in-frame clones only and misses some. This sample has more than 13,000 clones, with over 80% found just once. The receptor comes from a human patient with juvenile idiopathic arthritis. Some clones in this sample may be carry-over from other donors' samples. The sequenced sample consisted of CD4+ T cells from synovial fluid. V is TRBV6-1 and J is TRBJ2-5; D might be TRBD1 (6 bases). The CDR3 region is CASSIGTLLQETQYF. The CDR3 DNA sequence: TGTGCCAGCAGTATAGGGACACTCCTTCAAGAGACCCAGTACTTC.